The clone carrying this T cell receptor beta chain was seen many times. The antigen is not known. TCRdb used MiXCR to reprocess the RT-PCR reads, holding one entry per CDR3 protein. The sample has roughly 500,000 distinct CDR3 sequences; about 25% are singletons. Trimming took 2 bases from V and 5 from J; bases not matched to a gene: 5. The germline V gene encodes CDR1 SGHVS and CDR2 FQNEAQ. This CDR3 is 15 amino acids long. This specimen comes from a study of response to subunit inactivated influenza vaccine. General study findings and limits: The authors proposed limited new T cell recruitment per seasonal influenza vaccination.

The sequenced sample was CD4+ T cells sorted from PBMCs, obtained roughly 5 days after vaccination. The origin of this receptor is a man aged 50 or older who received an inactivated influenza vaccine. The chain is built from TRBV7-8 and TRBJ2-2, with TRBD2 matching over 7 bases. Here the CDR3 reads CASSLRREWTGELFF. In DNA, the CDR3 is TGTGCCAGCAGCTTACGGCGGGAGTGGACCGGGGAGCTGTTTTTT.